This T cell receptor beta chain was sequenced during a study of Ad26.COV2.S vaccination and SARS-CoV-2 variants. Treatment indicated: around 19 received Ad26.COV2.S at low or high dose, single or two shots; a few received placebo; per-sample allocation not given. Day 63 following the first vaccine or placebo injection was when the samples were taken. V lost 4 bases to trimming and J lost 5 bases, with 17 bases between them. CDR1 is SGHTS, CDR2 YDEGEE, per germline. The CDR3 loop spans 15 amino acids. Method: immunoSEQ multiplex PCR; TCRdb's copy keeps in-frame clones and lacks some. The repertoire holds about 680,000 clones, with more than 80% as singletons. Regarding this clone: The target antigen is unknown.

Notes on the study in general: TCR breadth and depth analyses may have underestimated total T cell responses. Vaccine recipients had higher spike-specific TCR breadth than placebo recipients.

This sequence joins TRBV5-8 and TRBJ2-3, with D possibly matching TRBD2 (5 bases). This TCR derives from a person aged 18-60 years who received the Ad26.COV2.S COVID-19 vaccine or a placebo. Source: peripheral blood, taken in a trial of Ad26.COV2.S vaccine versus placebo. The CDR3 here is CASSPGGRVGDTQYF. Written as DNA, the CDR3 is TGTGCCAGCAGCCCGGGCGGGCGCGTGGGAGATACGCAGTATTTT.